The 9 T cell receptor beta chains listed next were all sequenced from one sample in a study of control samples from healthy donors and cancer patients. Sequencing used immunoSEQ multiplex PCR; TCRdb keeps in-frame clones, though not all of them. The data contain some 140,000 clones, roughly 89% of them singletons. Input material: PBMCs. These receptors came from a man aged 45 to 65 with head and neck cancer.

The V gene is TRBV30, the J gene TRBJ2-1; D uncertain. The CDR3 contains 12 residues. The V end lost 1 base, the J end lost 2 bases, and 3 bases lay between the germline ends. The germline V gene encodes CDR1 GTSNPN and CDR2 SVGIG (reference sequence). CDR3 DNA sequence: TGTGCCTGGAGTGGGACCTACAATGAGCAGTTCTTC. Amino acid sequence: CAWSGTYNEQFF.

The chain recombines TRBV10-3 with TRBJ1-3; the match to TRBD1 covers 7 bases. Looked up from germline, CDR1 is ENHRY and CDR2 is SYGVKD. Trimming removed 10 bases from V and 0 bases from J; junction bases left unmatched: 9. CDR3 length: 15 amino acids. CDR3 loop: CATARDSSSGNTIYF. CDR3 DNA sequence: TGTGCCACAGCCCGGGACAGCTCCTCTGGAAACACCATATATTTT.

This chain connects TRBV24-1 to TRBJ1-1; 10 bases fit TRBD1. V shed 4 bases and J 6 bases; nucleotides not matched to a gene: 7. Germline loops: CDR1 KGHDR, CDR2 SFDVKD. This CDR3 has 15 amino acids. The CDR3 region has the DNA TGTGCCACCAGTGAGGGGGGACAGGGGATCGCTGAAGCTTTCTTT. Amino acids: CATSEGGQGIAEAFF.

Written as DNA, the CDR3 is TGCGCCAGCAGCGGGAGTTGGGGGGAGCAGTACTTC. It specifies CASSGSWGEQYF. The V call is TRBV5-1, the J call TRBJ2-7; the D call may be TRBD1 or TRBD2 (5 bases each). Trimming shortened V by 4 bases and J by 7 bases, and 12 bases separated the two germline ends. CDR3 length: 12 amino acids. CDR1 and CDR2 from the germline V gene are SGHRS and YFSETQ. Variable domain in full (rest from reference TRBV5-1 and TRBJ2-7): KAGVTQTPRYLIKTRGQQVTLSCSPISGHRSVSWYQQTPGQGLQFLFEYFSETQRNKGNFPGRFSGRQFSNSRSEMNVSTLELGDSALYLCASSGSWGEQYFGPGTRLTVT.

This chain joins TRBV9 and TRBJ2-5, with D possibly matching TRBD2 (6 bases). Germline V CDR1 and CDR2: SGDLS, YYNGEE. V shed 4 bases and J shed 1 base, with 14 bases lying between them. This CDR3 is built from 15 residues. The CDR3 DNA reads as TGTGCCAGCAGCTTTGGAGGGGTCTCCCAAGAGACCCAGTACTTC. Its translation is CASSFGGVSQETQYF.

The chain recombines TRBV9 with TRBJ2-3; D not resolved. Trimming pared 4 bases from V and 2 bases from J, leaving 2 bases between. The CDR3 extends over 11 amino acids. Per the germline V gene, CDR1 is SGDLS and CDR2 is YYNGEE. The CDR3 loop is CASSITDTQYF. CDR3 in DNA: TGTGCCAGCAGCATCACAGATACGCAGTATTTT.

This clone appeared a few times. The chain has TRBV11-2 and TRBJ1-6, with unresolved D. V lost 0 bases and J 4 bases, leaving 7 bases between the germline ends. The CDR3 is 15 residues long. Per germline, CDR1 SGHAT and CDR2 FQNNGV. CDR3 in amino acids: CASSLDPSYNSPLHF. Here the CDR3 DNA reads TGTGCCAGCAGCTTAGATCCGTCTTATAATTCACCCCTCCACTTT.

The chain links TRBV16 to TRBJ2-1; 12 bases align to TRBD2. V was pared by 4 bases and J by 1 base, with 2 bases of the junction left unmatched. There are 16 residues in the CDR3. Germline loops: CDR1 KGHSY, CDR2 FQNENV. The CDR3 DNA follows: TGTGCCAGCAGCCGGACTAGCGGGAAGTCCTACAATGAGCAGTTCTTC. It yields the protein CASSRTSGKSYNEQFF.

This chain joins TRBV6-5 and TRBJ1-2, with D possibly TRBD1 on 5 matching bases. The CDR3 contains 12 residues. The V and J ends lost 5 bases and 8 bases respectively, with 12 bases between them. Germline V gene lookup returns CDR1 MNHEY and CDR2 SVGAGI. The CDR3 region has the DNA TGTGCCAGCAGTCCAGACAGAGGAGGCTACACCTTC. Encoded protein: CASSPDRGGYTF.